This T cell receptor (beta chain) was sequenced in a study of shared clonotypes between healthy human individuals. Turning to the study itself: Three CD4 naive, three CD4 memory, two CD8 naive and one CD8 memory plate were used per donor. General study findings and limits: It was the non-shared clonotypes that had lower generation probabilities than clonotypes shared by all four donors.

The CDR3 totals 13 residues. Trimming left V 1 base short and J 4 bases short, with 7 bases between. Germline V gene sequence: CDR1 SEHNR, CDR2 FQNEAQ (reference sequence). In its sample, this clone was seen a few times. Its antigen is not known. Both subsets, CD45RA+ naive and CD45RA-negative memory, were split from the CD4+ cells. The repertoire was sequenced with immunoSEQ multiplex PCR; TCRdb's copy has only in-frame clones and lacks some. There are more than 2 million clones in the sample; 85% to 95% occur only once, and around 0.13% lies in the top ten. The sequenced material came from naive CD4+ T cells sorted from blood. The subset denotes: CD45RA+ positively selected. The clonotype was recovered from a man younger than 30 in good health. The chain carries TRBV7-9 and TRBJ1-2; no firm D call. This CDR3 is CASSLVQSYGYTF. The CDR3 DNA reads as TGTGCCAGCAGCTTAGTTCAGTCCTATGGCTACACCTTC.